This T cell receptor (beta chain) appears in the sequencing data of a study of blood T cell repertoires in COVID-19. Study at large: Acute-phase and convalescent COVID-19 samples originated in the United States, Italy and Spain.

TCRdb's table, derived via immunoSEQ multiplex PCR, lists solely in-frame clones and lacks some. The sample has around 230,000 clones, approximately 89% seen once; the top ten hold around 4.2%. V gave up 5 bases and J gave up 2 bases, with 22 bases separating them. CDR3 length: 18 residues. CDR1 is SEHNR, CDR2 FQNEAQ, per germline (reference sequence). V gene TRBV7-9 combines with J gene TRBJ2-1, with D possibly being TRBD2 (7 bases). Sample: PBMCs or T cells enriched from blood (not recorded which). The receptor was derived from a woman in her twenties or thirties with acute COVID-19. The CDR3 DNA reads TGTGCCAGCAGCATGAAGGGGGGGACTCATCCCCCCTACAATGAGCAGTTCTTC. This translates into CASSMKGGTHPPYNEQFF.